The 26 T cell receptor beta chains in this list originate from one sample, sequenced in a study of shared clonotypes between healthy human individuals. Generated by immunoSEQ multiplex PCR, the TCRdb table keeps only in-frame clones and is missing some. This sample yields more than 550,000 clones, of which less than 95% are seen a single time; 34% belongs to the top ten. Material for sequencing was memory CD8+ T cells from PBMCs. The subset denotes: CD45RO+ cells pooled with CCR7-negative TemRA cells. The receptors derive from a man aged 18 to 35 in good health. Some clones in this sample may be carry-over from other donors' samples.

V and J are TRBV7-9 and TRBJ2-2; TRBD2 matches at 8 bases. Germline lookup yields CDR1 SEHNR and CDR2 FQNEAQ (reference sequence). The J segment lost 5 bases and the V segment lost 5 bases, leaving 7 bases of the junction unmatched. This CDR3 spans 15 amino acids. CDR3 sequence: CASSTLAGITGELFF. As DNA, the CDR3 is TGTGCCAGCAGCACCTTAGCGGGAATTACCGGGGAGCTGTTTTTT. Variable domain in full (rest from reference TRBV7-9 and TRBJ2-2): DTGVSQNPRHKITKRGQNVTFRCDPISEHNRLYWYRQTLGQGPEFLTYFQNEAQLEKSRLLSDRFSAERPKGSFSTLEIQRTEQGDSAMYLCASSTLAGITGELFFGEGSRLTVL.

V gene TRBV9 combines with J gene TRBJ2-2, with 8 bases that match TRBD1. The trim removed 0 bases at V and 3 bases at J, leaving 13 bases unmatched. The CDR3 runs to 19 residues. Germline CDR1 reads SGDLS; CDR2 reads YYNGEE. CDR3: CASSVDREPRGQYTGELFF. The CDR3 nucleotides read TGTGCCAGCAGCGTAGATCGCGAACCCAGGGGGCAGTACACCGGGGAGCTGTTTTTT.

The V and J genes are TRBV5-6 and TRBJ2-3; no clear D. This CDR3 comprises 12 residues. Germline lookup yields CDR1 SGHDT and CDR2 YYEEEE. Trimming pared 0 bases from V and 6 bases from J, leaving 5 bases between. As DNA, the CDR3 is TGTGCCAGCAGCTTGGACACGGATACGCAGTATTTT. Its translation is CASSLDTDTQYF.

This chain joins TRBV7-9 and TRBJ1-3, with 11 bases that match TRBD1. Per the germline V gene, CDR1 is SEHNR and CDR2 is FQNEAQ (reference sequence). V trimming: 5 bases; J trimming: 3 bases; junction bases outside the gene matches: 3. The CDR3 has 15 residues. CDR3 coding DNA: TGTGCCAGCAGCCCGGGGACAGGGGGTGGAAACACCATATATTTT. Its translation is CASSPGTGGGNTIYF.

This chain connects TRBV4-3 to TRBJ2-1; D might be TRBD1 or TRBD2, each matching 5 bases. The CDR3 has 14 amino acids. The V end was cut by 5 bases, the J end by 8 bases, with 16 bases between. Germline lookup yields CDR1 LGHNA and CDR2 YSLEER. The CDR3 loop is CASSTRDRRHEQFF. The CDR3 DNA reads TGCGCCAGCAGCACCCGGGACCGCCGCCATGAGCAGTTCTTC.

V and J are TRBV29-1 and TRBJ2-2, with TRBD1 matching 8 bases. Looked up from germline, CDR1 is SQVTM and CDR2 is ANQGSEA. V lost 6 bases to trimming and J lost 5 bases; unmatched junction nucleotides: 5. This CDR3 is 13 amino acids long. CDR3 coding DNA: TGCAGCGTGACTACAGGGGGTACCGGGGAGCTGTTTTTT. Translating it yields CSVTTGGTGELFF.

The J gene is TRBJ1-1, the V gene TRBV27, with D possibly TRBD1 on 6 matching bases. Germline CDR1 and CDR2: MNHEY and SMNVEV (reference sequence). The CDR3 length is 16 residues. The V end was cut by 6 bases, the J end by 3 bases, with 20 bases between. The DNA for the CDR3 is TGTGCCAGCAGCCCCGCCGGGGGCGAACAGTACACTGAAGCTTTCTTT. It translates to CASSPAGGEQYTEAFF.

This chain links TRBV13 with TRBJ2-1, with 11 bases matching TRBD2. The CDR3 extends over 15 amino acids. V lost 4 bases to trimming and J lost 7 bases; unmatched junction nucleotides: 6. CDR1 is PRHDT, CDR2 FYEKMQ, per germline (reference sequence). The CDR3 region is CASSSSGRIRNEQFF. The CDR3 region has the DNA TGTGCCAGCAGCTCTAGCGGGAGGATTAGAAATGAGCAGTTCTTC. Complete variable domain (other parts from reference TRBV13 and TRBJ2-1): AAGVIQSPRHLIKEKRETATLKCYPIPRHDTVYWYQQGPGQDPQFLISFYEKMQSDKGSIPDRFSAQQFSDYHSELNMSSLELGDSALYFCASSSSGRIRNEQFFGPGTRLTVL.

CDR3 amino acids: CASSQGPNPGTEAFF. The DNA of the CDR3 is TGTGCCAGCAGTCAGGGACCGAACCCGGGCACTGAAGCTTTCTTT. This sequence joins TRBV28 and TRBJ1-1, with a tentative D call TRBD1 (5 bases). CDR1 and CDR2 from the germline V gene are MDHEN and SYDVKM. This CDR3 comprises 15 residues. V gave up 5 bases and J gave up 4 bases, with 17 bases separating them. Full variable domain (rest looked up from reference TRBV28 and TRBJ1-1): DVKVTQSSRYLVKRTGEKVFLECVQDMDHENMFWYRQDPGLGLRLIYFSYDVKMKEKGDIPEGYSVSREKKERFSLILESASTNQTSMYLCASSQGPNPGTEAFFGQGTRLTVV.

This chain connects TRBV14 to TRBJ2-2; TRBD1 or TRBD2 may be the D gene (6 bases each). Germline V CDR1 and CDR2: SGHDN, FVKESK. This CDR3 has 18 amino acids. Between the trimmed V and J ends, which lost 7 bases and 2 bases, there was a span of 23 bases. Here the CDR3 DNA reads TGTGCCAGCACCTCCGGGCGGCCCAGGGGACTCAACACCGGGGAGCTGTTTTTT. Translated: CASTSGRPRGLNTGELFF.

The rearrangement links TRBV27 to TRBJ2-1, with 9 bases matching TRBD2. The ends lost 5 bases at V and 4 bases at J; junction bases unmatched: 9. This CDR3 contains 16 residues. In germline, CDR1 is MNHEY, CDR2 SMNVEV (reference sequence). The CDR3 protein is CASSGRSLAGYNEQFF. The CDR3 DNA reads TGTGCCAGCAGTGGGAGAAGTCTAGCGGGATACAATGAGCAGTTCTTC.

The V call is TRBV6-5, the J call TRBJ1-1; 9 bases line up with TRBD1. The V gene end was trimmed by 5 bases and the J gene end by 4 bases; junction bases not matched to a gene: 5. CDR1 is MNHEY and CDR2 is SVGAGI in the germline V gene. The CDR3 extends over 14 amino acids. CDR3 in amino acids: CASSGTGPATEAFF. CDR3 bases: TGTGCCAGCAGTGGGACAGGGCCGGCCACTGAAGCTTTCTTT.

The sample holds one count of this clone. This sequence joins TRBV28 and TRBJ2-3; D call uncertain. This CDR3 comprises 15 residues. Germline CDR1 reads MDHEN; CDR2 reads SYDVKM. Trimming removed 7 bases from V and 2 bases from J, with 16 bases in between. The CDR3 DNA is TGTGCCAGCACCCAACCAGCGAGCCTCACAGATACGCAGTATTTT. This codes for CASTQPASLTDTQYF. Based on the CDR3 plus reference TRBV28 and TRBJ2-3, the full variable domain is DVKVTQSSRYLVKRTGEKVFLECVQDMDHENMFWYRQDPGLGLRLIYFSYDVKMKEKGDIPEGYSVSREKKERFSLILESASTNQTSMYLCASTQPASLTDTQYFGPGTRLTVL.

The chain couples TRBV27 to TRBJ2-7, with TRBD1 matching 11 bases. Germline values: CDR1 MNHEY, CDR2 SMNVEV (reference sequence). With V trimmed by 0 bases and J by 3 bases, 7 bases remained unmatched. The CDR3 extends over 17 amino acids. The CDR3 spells CASSLSAWTGGDYEQYF. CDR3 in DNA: TGTGCCAGCAGTTTATCGGCCTGGACAGGGGGCGACTACGAGCAGTACTTC.

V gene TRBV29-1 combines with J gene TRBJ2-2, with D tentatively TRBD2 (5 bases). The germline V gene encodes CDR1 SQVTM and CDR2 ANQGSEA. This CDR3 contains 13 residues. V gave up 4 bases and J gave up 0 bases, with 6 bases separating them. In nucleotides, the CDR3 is TGCAGCGTTGTAGCGTCGAACACCGGGGAGCTGTTTTTT. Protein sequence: CSVVASNTGELFF.

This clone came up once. This chain's CDR3 is CASRRTGEETQYF. DNA of the CDR3: TGTGCCAGCAGGCGGACAGGGGAAGAGACCCAGTACTTC. The V call is TRBV28, the J call TRBJ2-5, with TRBD1 matching 9 bases. V was clipped by 6 bases and J by 3 bases; unmatched bases: 2. CDR3 size: 13 residues. Germline V gene sequence: CDR1 MDHEN, CDR2 SYDVKM.

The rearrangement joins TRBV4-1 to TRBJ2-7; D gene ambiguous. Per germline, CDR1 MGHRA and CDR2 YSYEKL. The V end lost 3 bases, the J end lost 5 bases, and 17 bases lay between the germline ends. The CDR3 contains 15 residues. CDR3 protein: CASSQAPNPWNEQYF. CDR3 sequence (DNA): TGCGCCAGCAGCCAGGCCCCTAACCCCTGGAACGAGCAGTACTTC.

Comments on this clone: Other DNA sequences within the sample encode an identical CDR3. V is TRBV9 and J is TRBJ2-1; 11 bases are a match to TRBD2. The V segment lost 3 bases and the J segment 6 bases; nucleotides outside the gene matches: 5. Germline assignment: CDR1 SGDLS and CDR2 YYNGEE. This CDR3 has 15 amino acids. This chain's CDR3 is CASSASGTSGNEQFF. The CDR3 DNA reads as TGTGCCAGCAGCGCCTCCGGGACTAGCGGCAATGAGCAGTTCTTC.

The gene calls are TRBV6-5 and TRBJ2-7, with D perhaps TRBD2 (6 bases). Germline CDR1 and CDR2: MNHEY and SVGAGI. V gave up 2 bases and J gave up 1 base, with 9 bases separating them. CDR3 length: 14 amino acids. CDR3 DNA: TGTGCCAGCAGTTACATTGCGGGATCCTACGAGCAGTACTTC. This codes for CASSYIAGSYEQYF.

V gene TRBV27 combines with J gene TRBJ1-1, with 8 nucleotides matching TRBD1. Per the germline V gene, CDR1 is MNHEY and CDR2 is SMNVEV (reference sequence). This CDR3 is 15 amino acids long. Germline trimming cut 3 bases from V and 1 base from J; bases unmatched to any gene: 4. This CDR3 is CASSFSQGANTEAFF. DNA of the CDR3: TGTGCCAGCAGTTTCTCTCAGGGGGCGAACACTGAAGCTTTCTTT.

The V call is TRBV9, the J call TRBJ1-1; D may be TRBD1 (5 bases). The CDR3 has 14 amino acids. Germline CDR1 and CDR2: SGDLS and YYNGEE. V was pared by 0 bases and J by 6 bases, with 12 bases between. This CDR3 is CASSVVGGEAEAFF. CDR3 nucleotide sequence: TGTGCCAGCAGCGTAGTTGGGGGAGAGGCTGAAGCTTTCTTT.

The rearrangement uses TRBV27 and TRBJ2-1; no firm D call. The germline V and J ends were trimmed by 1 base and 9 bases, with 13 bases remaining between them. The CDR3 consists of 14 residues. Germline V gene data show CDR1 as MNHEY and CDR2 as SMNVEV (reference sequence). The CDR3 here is CASSLLARPTEQFF. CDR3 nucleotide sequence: TGTGCCAGCAGTTTATTAGCCCGACCCACTGAGCAGTTCTTC.

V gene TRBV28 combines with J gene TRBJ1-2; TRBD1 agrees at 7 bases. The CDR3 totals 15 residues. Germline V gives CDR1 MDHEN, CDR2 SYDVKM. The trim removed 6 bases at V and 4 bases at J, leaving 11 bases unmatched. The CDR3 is CASSSRQGLAYGYTF. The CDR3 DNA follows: TGTGCCAGCAGCTCCAGACAGGGACTCGCCTATGGCTACACCTTC.

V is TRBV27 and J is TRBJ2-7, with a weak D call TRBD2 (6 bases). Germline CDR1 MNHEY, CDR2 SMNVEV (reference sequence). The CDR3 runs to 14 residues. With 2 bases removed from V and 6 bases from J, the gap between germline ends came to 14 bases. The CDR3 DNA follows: TGTGCCAGCAGTTTAAATGGAGGAGGGGTCGAGCAGTACTTC. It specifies CASSLNGGGVEQYF.

The CDR3 DNA sequence: TGTGCCAGCAGTTTCCTAGCGGAGACGAACACCGGGGAGCTGTTTTTT. Its protein product is CASSFLAETNTGELFF. The chain uses TRBV2 and TRBJ2-2, with TRBD2 identical over 7 bases. This CDR3 is built from 16 residues. From germline, CDR1 is SNHLY and CDR2 FYNNEI. V lost 5 bases, J lost 0 bases, and 6 bases stayed unmatched.

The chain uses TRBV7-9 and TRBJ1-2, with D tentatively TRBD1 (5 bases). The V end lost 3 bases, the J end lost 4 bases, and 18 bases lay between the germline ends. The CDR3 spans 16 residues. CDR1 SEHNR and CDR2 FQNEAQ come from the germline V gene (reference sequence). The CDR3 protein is CASSFSRGENVYGYTF. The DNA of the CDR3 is TGTGCCAGCAGCTTCAGTAGGGGCGAGAACGTCTATGGCTACACCTTC.